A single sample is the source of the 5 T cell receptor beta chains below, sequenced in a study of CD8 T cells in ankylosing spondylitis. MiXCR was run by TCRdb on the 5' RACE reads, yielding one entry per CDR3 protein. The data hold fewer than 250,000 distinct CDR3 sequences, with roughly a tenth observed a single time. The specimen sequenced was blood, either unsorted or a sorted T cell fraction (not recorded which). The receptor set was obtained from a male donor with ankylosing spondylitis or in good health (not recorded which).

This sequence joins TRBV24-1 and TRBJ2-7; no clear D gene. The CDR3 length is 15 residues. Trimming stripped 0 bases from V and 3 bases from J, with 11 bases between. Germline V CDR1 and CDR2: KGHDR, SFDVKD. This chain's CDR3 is CATSDLSGAFYEQYF. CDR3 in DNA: TGTGCCACCAGTGATTTGTCAGGAGCATTCTACGAGCAGTACTTC.

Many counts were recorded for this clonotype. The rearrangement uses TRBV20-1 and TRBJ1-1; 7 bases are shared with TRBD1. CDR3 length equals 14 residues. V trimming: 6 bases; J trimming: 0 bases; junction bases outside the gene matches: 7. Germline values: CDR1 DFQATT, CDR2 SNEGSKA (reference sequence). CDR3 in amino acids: CSAVTGQLNTEAFF. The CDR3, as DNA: TGCAGTGCCGTCACGGGACAGCTGAACACTGAAGCTTTCTTT.

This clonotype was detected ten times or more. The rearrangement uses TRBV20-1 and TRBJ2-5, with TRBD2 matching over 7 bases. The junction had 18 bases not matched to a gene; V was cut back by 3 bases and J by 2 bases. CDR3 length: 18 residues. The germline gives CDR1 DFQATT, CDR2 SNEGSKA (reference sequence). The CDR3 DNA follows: TGCAGTGCTAGTCCGGGTCTGGGGGGAGCGGGGTTACAAGAGACCCAGTACTTC. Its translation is CSASPGLGGAGLQETQYF.

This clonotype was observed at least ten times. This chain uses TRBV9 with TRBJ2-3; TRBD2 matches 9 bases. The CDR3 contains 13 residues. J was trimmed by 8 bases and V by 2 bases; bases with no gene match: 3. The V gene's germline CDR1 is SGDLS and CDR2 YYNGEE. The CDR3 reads CASSVGGGGTQYF. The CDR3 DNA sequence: TGTGCCAGCAGCGTTGGCGGGGGGGGTACGCAGTATTTT.

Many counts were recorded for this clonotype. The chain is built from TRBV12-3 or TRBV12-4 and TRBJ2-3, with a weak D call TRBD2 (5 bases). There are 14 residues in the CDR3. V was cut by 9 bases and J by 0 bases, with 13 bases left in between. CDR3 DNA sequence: TGTGCCAGTAGCGTGATTCAGAGCACAGATACGCAGTATTTT. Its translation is CASSVIQSTDTQYF.